Detailed here is one T cell receptor (beta chain). Data came from immunoSEQ multiplex PCR; TCRdb stores just in-frame clones and leaves some out. Of about 260,000 clones listed, 70% to 85% are singletons. The data stem from a study of blood T cell repertoires in COVID-19. The V gene end was trimmed by 0 bases and the J gene end by 4 bases; junction bases not matched to a gene: 7. This CDR3 comprises 18 residues. Germline CDR1 reads SGHNT; CDR2 reads YYREEE (reference sequence). The sample comprised peripheral blood. V and J are TRBV5-4 and TRBJ2-2; TRBD2 agrees at 12 bases. The receptor's source is a woman at least 80 years old with acute or convalescent COVID-19. CDR3 residues: CASSLALAGGLGTGELFF. The CDR3 coding sequence is TGTGCCAGCAGCTTGGCGCTAGCGGGGGGGCTCGGCACCGGGGAGCTGTTTTTT.